One and the same sample provided the 31 T cell receptor beta chains below, sequenced in a study of control samples from healthy donors and cancer patients (dated by TCRdb to the early 2020s). Library generation was performed with the immunoSEQ multiplex PCR assay. TCRdb mirrors the immuneACCESS table, restricted to in-frame sequences. Some clones are absent from its copies; in checked studies, under half trace to an unresolved V gene, and the reason for the others is unknown. The sample table shows approximately 100,000 clones, and roughly 86% are seen once. The ten biggest clones cover under 25% of the sample. Specimen: blood. The receptors were gathered from a man younger than 45 in good health.

There are a few counts of this clone. The CDR3 sequence: CAISVGGASYEQYV. For the CDR3, the DNA is TGTGCCATCAGTGTGGGGGGGGCCTCCTACGAGCAGTACGTC. This chain uses TRBV10-3 with TRBJ2-7, with D perhaps TRBD2 (7 bases). The V gene's germline CDR1 is ENHRY and CDR2 SYGVKD. The CDR3 loop spans 14 amino acids. Trimming cost V 4 bases and J 0 bases, with 10 bases left between them.

The chain uses TRBV11-2 and TRBJ2-2; tentative D call: TRBD1 (7 bases). This CDR3 is 16 amino acids long. The V gene's germline CDR1 is SGHAT and CDR2 FQNNGV. Trimming cost V 7 bases and J 2 bases, with 17 bases left between them. CDR3 DNA: TGTGCCAGCAACGGGAGCCGGGACAGAAACACCGGGGAGCTGTTTTTT. The encoded protein is CASNGSRDRNTGELFF.

The V call is TRBV15, the J call TRBJ1-1; the D gene is possibly TRBD1 (5 bases). CDR1 LNHNV and CDR2 YYDKDF come from the germline V gene (reference sequence). Trimming removed 5 bases at V and 1 base at J, with 11 bases between. The CDR3 runs to 14 residues. Written as DNA, the CDR3 is TGTGCCACCAGCGACAACGGGGGGAACACTGAAGCTTTCTTT. Its protein product is CATSDNGGNTEAFF.

The chain combines TRBV24-1 with TRBJ2-2, with TRBD1 matching over 11 bases. V shed 10 bases and J 5 bases; nucleotides not matched to a gene: 5. The CDR3 has 14 residues. Germline lookup yields CDR1 KGHDR and CDR2 SFDVKD. CDR3 in amino acids: CATTGTGGTGELFF. CDR3 in DNA: TGTGCCACTACGGGGACAGGGGGGACCGGGGAGCTGTTTTTT.

The rearrangement uses TRBV5-8 and TRBJ1-2; D is perhaps TRBD1 (5 bases). Trimming removed 0 bases at V and 1 base at J, with 10 bases between. Per germline, CDR1 SGHTS and CDR2 YDEGEE. CDR3 length: 15 residues. CDR3 protein: CASSLATVINYGYTF. Written as DNA, the CDR3 is TGTGCCAGCAGCTTGGCGACAGTGATTAACTATGGCTACACCTTC.

V and J are TRBV19 and TRBJ1-1, with TRBD1 matching 11 bases. The CDR3 contains 14 residues. V was clipped by 6 bases and J by 5 bases; unmatched bases: 5. Germline CDR1 LNHDA, CDR2 SQIVND (reference sequence). CDR3 amino acids: CASRGGQGETEAFF. The CDR3 DNA reads as TGTGCCAGTAGGGGGGGACAGGGGGAGACTGAAGCTTTCTTT.

The rearrangement joins TRBV6-5 to TRBJ2-3; 9 nucleotides agree with TRBD2. Germline V gene data show CDR1 as MNHEY and CDR2 as SVGAGI. This CDR3 region has 14 residues. Trimming cost V 3 bases and J 3 bases; bases outside gene matches: 1. The CDR3 is CASSYLAGTDTQYF. The CDR3 nucleotides read TGTGCCAGCAGTTATCTAGCGGGGACAGATACGCAGTATTTT.

This clone was counted once. This chain joins TRBV14 and TRBJ1-4; tentatively, D is TRBD1 (5 bases). The CDR3 runs 14 residues. Trimming cost V 4 bases and J 14 bases, with 20 bases left between them. CDR1 is SGHDN and CDR2 is FVKESK in the germline V gene. CDR3 bases: TGTGCCAGCAGCCGACAGATGGGGCCAATAGGTCTGTTTTTT. This gives the protein CASSRQMGPIGLFF. Drawing the rest from reference TRBV14 and TRBJ1-4, the complete variable domain is EAGVTQFPSHSVIEKGQTVTLRCDPISGHDNLYWYRRVMGKEIKFLLHFVKESKQDESGMPNNRFLAERTGGTYSTLKVQPAELEDSGVYFCASSRQMGPIGLFFGSGTQLSVL.

CDR3: CASSDVANTEAFF. CDR3 nucleotides: TGCGCCAGCAGTGACGTAGCGAACACTGAAGCTTTCTTT. This chain joins TRBV4-1 and TRBJ1-1, with D unresolved. Trimming cost V 6 bases and J 1 base, with 9 bases left between them. The CDR3 is 13 residues long. CDR1 and CDR2 from the germline V gene are MGHRA and YSYEKL.

The chain joins TRBV4-1 to TRBJ1-1; D unclear. The CDR3 runs to 14 residues. Germline CDR1 reads MGHRA; CDR2 reads YSYEKL. Trimming removed 0 bases at V and 1 base at J, with 6 bases between. CDR3 sequence reads: CASSQDAGNTEAFF. The DNA for the CDR3 is TGCGCCAGCAGCCAAGATGCGGGGAACACTGAAGCTTTCTTT.

This clone has only a few counts. The V gene is TRBV5-8, the J gene TRBJ1-1; TRBD1 matches at 9 bases. The CDR3 runs 11 residues. From germline, CDR1 is SGHTS and CDR2 YDEGEE. The V and J ends lost 4 bases and 12 bases, in that order; junction bases with no gene match: 4. The CDR3 is CASSPGQGTFF. In DNA form, the CDR3 reads TGTGCCAGCAGCCCCGGACAGGGGACTTTCTTT.

This chain joins TRBV27 and TRBJ1-1, with D possibly being TRBD1 (5 bases). Trimming took off 3 bases at V and 6 bases at J, with 11 bases between the two ends. From germline, CDR1 is MNHEY and CDR2 SMNVEV (reference sequence). The CDR3 consists of 13 residues. CDR3 coding DNA: TGTGCCAGCAGTTTGGGGGGATTTGCTGAAGCTTTCTTT. Encoded protein: CASSLGGFAEAFF.

This clone has more than one count but fewer than ten. The genes are TRBV10-3 and TRBJ2-5, with D possibly being TRBD1 (5 bases). V shed 0 bases and J shed 5 bases, with 7 bases lying between them. The CDR3 is 13 amino acids. Germline-derived CDR1 and CDR2 are ENHRY and SYGVKD. The CDR3 region is CAISESAGETQYF. The CDR3 region has the DNA TGTGCCATCAGTGAGTCGGCAGGGGAGACCCAGTACTTC.

The rearrangement uses TRBV6-5 and TRBJ1-1; no clear D. V shed 4 bases and J shed 1 base, with 7 bases lying between them. The CDR3 contains 13 residues. Germline CDR1 MNHEY, CDR2 SVGAGI. Here the CDR3 DNA reads TGTGCCAGCAGTTTCGGGCCGAACACTGAAGCTTTCTTT. As protein: CASSFGPNTEAFF.

J is TRBJ2-1 and V is TRBV29-1; 9 bases agree with TRBD1. Per germline, CDR1 SQVTM and CDR2 ANQGSEA. V lost 1 base to trimming and J lost 3 bases; unmatched junction nucleotides: 10. This CDR3 is 17 amino acids long. The CDR3 here is CSVEVWRTGDYYNEQFF. The CDR3 DNA is TGCAGCGTTGAAGTTTGGAGGACAGGGGATTACTACAATGAGCAGTTCTTC.

This clone was recorded once. The gene calls are TRBV4-1 and TRBJ1-1; TRBD1 is a possible D gene (6 bases). V lost 0 bases, J lost 1 base, and 9 bases lay in between. Germline loops: CDR1 MGHRA, CDR2 YSYEKL. This CDR3 has 15 residues. As DNA, the CDR3 is TGCGCCAGCAGCCAAGAGGACAGACCGAACACTGAAGCTTTCTTT. Its translation: CASSQEDRPNTEAFF.

J is TRBJ1-1 and V is TRBV23-1, with D perhaps matching TRBD1 (6 bases). TRBV23-1 carries the ORF label, with uncertain function. The CDR3 consists of 19 residues. The V end was cut by 0 bases, the J end by 3 bases, with 23 bases between. The CDR3 DNA is TGCGCCAGCAGTCAATCGGTGCGGGGGCAATTAAAGGCGGACACTGAAGCTTTCTTT. This encodes CASSQSVRGQLKADTEAFF.

The chain employs TRBV18 and TRBJ2-7, with 11 bases that match TRBD1. The germline V gene encodes CDR1 KGHSH and CDR2 LQKENI. J gave up 6 bases and V 5 bases, and 6 bases lay outside the gene matches. This CDR3 has 14 residues. CDR3 sequence: CASSSDRGRPEQYF. Here the CDR3 DNA reads TGTGCCAGCTCATCGGACAGGGGGCGCCCCGAGCAGTACTTC.

The chain combines TRBV13 with TRBJ2-1; 13 bases are a match to TRBD2. V gave up 3 bases and J gave up 2 bases; unmatched junction bases: 4. This CDR3 is 17 amino acids long. Germline lookup yields CDR1 PRHDT and CDR2 FYEKMQ (reference sequence). The CDR3 protein is CASSFTSGGGTYNEQFF. The CDR3 coding sequence is TGTGCCAGCAGCTTTACTAGCGGGGGGGGAACCTACAATGAGCAGTTCTTC.

This clone was seen a few times. V gene TRBV7-2 combines with J gene TRBJ2-5; D gene unclear. The CDR3 runs 11 residues. Trimming cost V 6 bases and J 5 bases, with 7 bases left between them. Germline V lookup: CDR1 SGHTA, CDR2 FQGNSA. CDR3 in DNA: TGTGCCAGCAGTGCTAGGGAGACCCAGTACTTC. Translation: CASSARETQYF.

This chain uses TRBV3-1 (or the pseudogene TRBV3-2) with TRBJ2-1; D possibly matches TRBD1 or TRBD2 (5 bases each). CDR1 and CDR2 (germline): LGHDT, YNNKEL (reference sequence). The CDR3 is 15 residues long. V lost 2 bases to trimming and J lost 3 bases, with 11 bases between them. The CDR3 DNA reads as TGTGCCAGCAGCCAAAGAGAGGGGTTCTACAATGAGCAGTTCTTC. This sequence encodes CASSQREGFYNEQFF.

This rearrangement joins TRBV19 to TRBJ1-1; 8 bases are shared with TRBD1. CDR3 size: 14 residues. Germline V CDR1 and CDR2: LNHDA, SQIVND (reference sequence). J was trimmed by 1 base and V by 3 bases; bases with no gene match: 1. The CDR3 region is CASSMGTGNTEAFF. CDR3 in DNA: TGTGCCAGTAGTATGGGGACAGGGAACACTGAAGCTTTCTTT.

The chain carries TRBV7-8 and TRBJ1-1; weak D call: TRBD1 (5 bases). V was shortened by 5 bases and J by 4 bases, with 20 bases between the two germline ends. This CDR3 has 16 residues. Germline values: CDR1 SGHVS, CDR2 FQNEAQ. Written as DNA, the CDR3 is TGTGCCAGCAGCCCTAGGGGTCACGGTGGTATCACTGAAGCTTTCTTT. Translated: CASSPRGHGGITEAFF.

This clone was recorded only once. CDR3 sequence: CASSENRGGYEQYV. The CDR3 bases are TGTGCCAGCAGTGAAAACAGGGGTGGGTACGAGCAGTACGTC. The V call is TRBV2, the J call TRBJ2-7, with 7 bases that match TRBD1. In germline, CDR1 is SNHLY, CDR2 FYNNEI. This CDR3 spans 14 amino acids. The trim removed 2 bases at V and 4 bases at J, leaving 5 bases unmatched.

CDR3 DNA sequence: TGCGCCAGCAGCCCTACAGGGGCTGGAACCTATGGCTACACCTTC. Its protein is CASSPTGAGTYGYTF. The V and J genes are TRBV5-1 and TRBJ1-2; 7 nucleotides agree with TRBD1. CDR1 SGHRS and CDR2 YFSETQ come from the germline V gene. This CDR3 has 15 residues. V gave up 4 bases and J gave up 4 bases; unmatched junction bases: 10. Full variable domain (rest looked up from reference TRBV5-1 and TRBJ1-2): KAGVTQTPRYLIKTRGQQVTLSCSPISGHRSVSWYQQTPGQGLQFLFEYFSETQRNKGNFPGRFSGRQFSNSRSEMNVSTLELGDSALYLCASSPTGAGTYGYTFGSGTRLTVV.

The V call is TRBV12-3 or TRBV12-4, the J call TRBJ2-1; no clear D. This CDR3 contains 11 residues. Trimming took off 7 bases at V and 5 bases at J, with 6 bases between the two ends. The CDR3 protein is CASTKNNEQFF. The CDR3, as DNA: TGTGCCAGCACTAAGAACAATGAGCAGTTCTTC.

CDR3 sequence (DNA): TGCGCCAGCAGGCGGGGGGCCTCCTACAATGAGCAGTTCTTC. It codes for CASRRGASYNEQFF. The chain has TRBV4-1 and TRBJ2-1, with TRBD2 identical over 8 bases. The CDR3 covers 14 residues. Trimming at V came to 6 bases and at J to 0 bases, leaving 1 base not matched to a gene. CDR1 and CDR2 from the germline V gene are MGHRA and YSYEKL.

This rearrangement joins TRBV5-1 to TRBJ2-1; TRBD2 matches at 13 bases. V lost 0 bases and J lost 2; bases outside the gene matches: 8. The V gene's germline CDR1 is SGHRS and CDR2 YFSETQ. The CDR3 is 19 residues long. As DNA, the CDR3 is TGCGCCAGCAGCTTGGGTTGGACTAGCGGGGGTCTTACCTACAATGAGCAGTTCTTC. This gives the protein CASSLGWTSGGLTYNEQFF.

This chain uses TRBV30 with TRBJ2-7; no firm D call. The germline gives CDR1 GTSNPN, CDR2 SVGIG (reference sequence). The CDR3 covers 11 residues. V was cut by 3 bases and J by 5 bases, with 8 bases left in between. The chain's CDR3 is CAWSNKNEQYF. The DNA for the CDR3 is TGTGCCTGGAGCAACAAGAACGAGCAGTACTTC.

This rearrangement joins TRBV24-1 to TRBJ2-1; D not resolved. The CDR3 contains 15 residues. V lost 2 bases and J 4 bases, leaving 11 bases between the germline ends. Germline CDR1 is KGHDR and CDR2 is SFDVKD. The CDR3 region is CATSDSGPRYNEQFF. CDR3 in DNA: TGTGCCACCAGTGATTCGGGCCCTAGATACAATGAGCAGTTCTTC.

The CDR3, as DNA: TGTGCCAGCTCGTTAAAGGGGGTCGGGGGGACTGAAGCTTTCTTT. Its translation: CASSLKGVGGTEAFF. The chain uses TRBV18 and TRBJ1-1, with TRBD1 as a possible D gene (6 bases). The CDR3 covers 15 residues. Germline V gene data show CDR1 as KGHSH and CDR2 as LQKENI. Trimming cost V 6 bases and J 5 bases, with 19 bases left between them.